This section outlines one T cell receptor beta chain sequence together with its context. What it binds is unknown. Trimming pared 2 bases from V and 5 bases from J, leaving 6 bases between. The germline gives CDR1 DFQATT, CDR2 SNEGSKA (reference sequence). The CDR3 loop spans 11 amino acids. This entry belongs to a study of T cell responses to AZD1222 COVID-19 vaccine. Study-wide background: Second-dose recipients at about 4 or about 12 weeks were treated as one pooled group. Whole-study findings and limits: The sample set comprised mostly white British donors with more females, and clonal diversity was possibly underestimated. Among vaccine-associated CD4 TCRs, coverage spanned spike, with dominance at 160-218 and 743-854.

Clones were sequenced by immunoSEQ multiplex PCR, and TCRdb holds only the in-frame ones, with some missing. In the table there are 120,000 or so clones, roughly 91% of which are singletons. This chain joins TRBV20-1 and TRBJ1-2; unclear D gene. The receptor was isolated from an adult in good health. This specimen was peripheral blood, taken on day 0 of AZD1222 vaccination. The CDR3 here is CSARLGYGYTF. The CDR3 DNA reads TGCAGTGCTAGATTAGGGTATGGCTACACCTTC.